Presented here are 2 T cell receptor beta chains from one specimen sequenced in a study of cytomegalovirus exposure and HLA in healthy donors. 13 Jbeta primers and 60 Vbeta primers were used for the PCR. Clones were sequenced by immunoSEQ multiplex PCR, and TCRdb holds only the in-frame ones, with some missing. The profile shows about 150,000 clones, around four fifths of them singletons. The specimen sequenced was PBMCs. Source of these receptors: a young man in good health and CMV-seronegative.

This chain uses TRBV6-1 with TRBJ2-7; a possible D gene is TRBD2 (5 bases). The CDR3 is made up of 13 amino acids. V dropped 0 bases and J dropped 5 bases, with 8 bases sitting between them. The V gene's germline CDR1 is MNHNS and CDR2 SASEGT. The CDR3 nucleotides are TGTGCCAGCAGTGAAGCGCCCGGGAACGAGCAGTACTTC. Residues: CASSEAPGNEQYF.

V gene TRBV7-8 combines with J gene TRBJ2-5; 7 nucleotides line up with TRBD2. CDR3 size: 16 residues. V shed 4 bases, J shed 5 bases, and the junction held 13 bases outside the gene matches. The germline CDR1 and CDR2 sequences are SGHVS and FQNEAQ. Written as DNA, the CDR3 is TGTGCCAGCAGCTCATTAAGGCGGGGGAGCGGGGAGACCCAGTACTTC. Amino acids: CASSSLRRGSGETQYF.